These 18 T cell receptor beta chains came from one sample sequenced in a study of T cells in Graves' hyperthyroidism and ophthalmopathy. Amplification of TCR beta CDR3 regions used RNA as the template. The TCR CDR3 was amplified in a first-round RT-PCR using the HTBI primer set. TCRdb processed the multiplex PCR reads anew with MiXCR; each CDR3 protein has one entry. The data show 250,000 to 300,000 distinct CDR3 sequences, about an eighth seen once. Sequencing input: blood. Receptor source: a woman in her thirties or forties with Graves' hyperthyroidism.

The rearrangement uses TRBV27 and TRBJ1-1, with D uncertain. CDR1 and CDR2 from the germline V gene are MNHEY and SMNVEV (reference sequence). The CDR3 length is 14 residues. V lost 6 bases, J lost 2 bases, and 13 bases lay in between. The CDR3 spells CASRPQYLNTEAFF. The CDR3 nucleotides are TGTGCCAGCAGGCCACAGTACCTTAACACTGAAGCTTTCTTT.

The chain links TRBV7-9 to TRBJ1-5, with 8 bases aligning to TRBD1. Germline V gene lookup returns CDR1 SEHNR and CDR2 FQNEAQ (reference sequence). The V gene end was trimmed by 5 bases and the J gene end by 7 bases; junction bases not matched to a gene: 7. The CDR3 has 14 residues. CDR3 protein: CASSRGQGLQPQHF. The CDR3 nucleotides read TGTGCCAGCAGCCGCGGACAGGGTCTACAGCCCCAGCATTTT.

This clonotype was seen ten or more times. The chain combines TRBV3-1 with TRBJ1-6; weak D call: TRBD1 (6 bases). This CDR3 has 13 amino acids. V lost 7 bases, J lost 7 bases, and 11 bases lay in between. Germline CDR1 LGHDT, CDR2 YNNKEL (reference sequence). The CDR3 DNA sequence: TGTGCCAGCACCCACAGGGTAAATTCACCCCTCCACTTT. As protein: CASTHRVNSPLHF. Combining the CDR3 with reference TRBV3-1 and TRBJ1-6 gives the whole variable domain DTAVSQTPKYLVTQMGNDKSIKCEQNLGHDTMYWYKQDSKKFLKIMFSYNNKELIINETVPNRFSPKSPDKAHLNLHINSLELGDSAVYFCASTHRVNSPLHFGNGTRLTVT.

This clonotype was recorded many times. This chain connects TRBV2 to TRBJ2-4; unclear D gene. CDR3 length: 15 amino acids. The germline V gene encodes CDR1 SNHLY and CDR2 FYNNEI. With 4 bases removed from V and 0 bases from J, the gap between germline ends came to 10 bases. The CDR3 loop is CASSGVGLAKNIQYF. The CDR3 nucleotides read TGTGCCAGCAGTGGAGTAGGTTTAGCCAAAAACATTCAGTACTTC.

The gene calls are TRBV14 and TRBJ2-7, with D unclear. The CDR3 length is 13 residues. Germline V gene sequence: CDR1 SGHDN, CDR2 FVKESK. Trimming cost V 2 bases and J 3 bases, with 8 bases left between them. CDR3 region: CASSQWQRYEQYF. In DNA form, the CDR3 reads TGTGCCAGCAGCCAATGGCAGCGCTACGAGCAGTACTTC.

Concerning this clonotype: A clone one base away is much larger, so this may be a read error. V usage is TRBV5-6 and J usage is TRBJ1-5; tentative D call: TRBD1 (5 bases). V was pared by 0 bases and J by 5 bases, with 12 bases between. The CDR3 is 15 residues long. Per the germline V gene, CDR1 is SGHDT and CDR2 is YYEEEE. CDR3 sequence reads: CASSLARTYDQPQHF. CDR3 in DNA: TGTGCCAGCAGCTTGGCCAGGACATACGATCAGCCCCAGCATTTT.

The chain joins TRBV19 to TRBJ2-7; the D gene could be TRBD1 or TRBD2 (6 bases each). Between the trimmed V and J ends, which lost 7 bases and 4 bases, there was a span of 17 bases. The CDR3 consists of 14 residues. Germline V gives CDR1 LNHDA, CDR2 SQIVND (reference sequence). The DNA of the CDR3 is TGTGCCAGTACGGCCAGGAGGGGGGAGTACGAGCAGTACTTC. Translating gives CASTARRGEYEQYF.

In its sample, this clonotype was seen many times. The J gene is TRBJ2-7, the V gene TRBV3-1; D is undetermined. Germline values: CDR1 LGHDT, CDR2 YNNKEL (reference sequence). The V and J ends lost 1 base and 2 bases respectively, with 9 bases between them. This CDR3 has 14 amino acids. This CDR3 reads CASSQGGQTYEQYF. The CDR3 DNA reads TGTGCCAGCAGCCAAGGAGGTCAAACCTACGAGCAGTACTTC.

V gene TRBV5-8 combines with J gene TRBJ2-3, with 9 bases fitting TRBD2. CDR1 is SGHTS and CDR2 is YDEGEE in the germline V gene. The ends lost 4 bases at V and 5 bases at J; junction bases unmatched: 8. The CDR3 is 15 amino acids. The chain's CDR3 is CASSLFGGGGDTQYF. The DNA of the CDR3 is TGTGCCAGCAGCCTCTTTGGCGGGGGGGGAGATACGCAGTATTTT.

This clonotype was recorded at least ten times. The rearrangement joins TRBV3-1 to TRBJ2-3, with TRBD2 as a possible D gene (7 bases). V lost 3 bases and J lost 1, with 14 bases in between. Germline assignment: CDR1 LGHDT and CDR2 YNNKEL (reference sequence). The CDR3 covers 16 residues. In nucleotides, the CDR3 is TGTGCCAGCAGCCAGGGAGGGGGGCGGCGCACAGATACGCAGTATTTT. It codes for CASSQGGGRRTDTQYF.

This clonotype was picked up many times. The V and J genes are TRBV20-1 and TRBJ2-1, with D perhaps assigned TRBD1 or TRBD2 (6 bases each). Germline V lookup: CDR1 DFQATT, CDR2 SNEGSKA (reference sequence). Trimming removed 7 bases at V and 6 bases at J, with 19 bases between. CDR3 size: 14 residues. DNA for the CDR3: TGCAGTGGTGTGGGGGGCGGAGTGGTCAATGAGCAGTTCTTC. Translating gives CSGVGGGVVNEQFF.

A single count supports this clonotype. The V gene is TRBV28, the J gene TRBJ1-5, with 10 positions matching TRBD1. From germline, CDR1 is MDHEN and CDR2 SYDVKM. The CDR3 has 15 amino acids. Losses at the gene ends were 5 bases for V and 7 bases for J; bases not matched to a gene: 8. For the CDR3, the DNA is TGTGCCAGCAGTCAAGGACAGGGGGTAGGACAGCCCCAGCATTTT. It is translated as CASSQGQGVGQPQHF. Combining the CDR3 with reference TRBV28 and TRBJ1-5 gives the whole variable domain DVKVTQSSRYLVKRTGEKVFLECVQDMDHENMFWYRQDPGLGLRLIYFSYDVKMKEKGDIPEGYSVSREKKERFSLILESASTNQTSMYLCASSQGQGVGQPQHFGDGTRLSIL.

This clonotype has just a few counts. This clone may be a read error of a much larger clone one base away. The V gene is TRBV30, the J gene TRBJ1-2; D is ambiguous. CDR3 length equals 13 residues. Looked up from germline, CDR1 is GTSNPN and CDR2 is SVGIG (reference sequence). V was pared by 2 bases and J by 2 bases, with 9 bases between. The CDR3 here is CAWSPWANYGYTF. DNA of the CDR3: TGTGCCTGGAGTCCATGGGCAAACTATGGCTACACCTTC.

This clonotype was observed a handful of times. This chain links TRBV27 with TRBJ1-6; 9 bases line up with TRBD1. The CDR3 runs to 16 residues. CDR1 and CDR2 from the germline V gene are MNHEY and SMNVEV (reference sequence). Trimming cost V 4 bases and J 5 bases; bases outside gene matches: 6. The DNA of the CDR3 is TGTGCCAGCAGTTCCACCGGGACAGGGCATAATTCACCCCTCCACTTT. Amino acid sequence: CASSSTGTGHNSPLHF.

The table lists this clonotype with many counts. The chain has TRBV20-1 and TRBJ2-5; D not certain. V was shortened by 3 bases and J by 0 bases, with 5 bases between the two germline ends. The CDR3 sequence is 12 residues long. Per the germline V gene, CDR1 is DFQATT and CDR2 is SNEGSKA (reference sequence). CDR3 bases: TGCAGTGCTAGGCAGTACCAAGAGACCCAGTACTTC. This translates into CSARQYQETQYF.

This clonotype was counted ten times or more. The rearrangement links TRBV5-1 to TRBJ1-2, with D perhaps matching TRBD1 (6 bases). Trimming took off 0 bases at V and 13 bases at J, with 16 bases between the two ends. CDR3 length: 13 amino acids. Germline assignment: CDR1 SGHRS and CDR2 YFSETQ. The CDR3 DNA reads as TGCGCCAGCAGCTTGGTTGGCACGACAGGCCGCACCTTC. This encodes CASSLVGTTGRTF. Together with reference TRBV5-1 and TRBJ1-2, the CDR3 gives the full variable domain: KAGVTQTPRYLIKTRGQQVTLSCSPISGHRSVSWYQQTPGQGLQFLFEYFSETQRNKGNFPGRFSGRQFSNSRSEMNVSTLELGDSALYLCASSLVGTTGRTFGSGTRLTVV.

This chain links TRBV7-9 with TRBJ2-3, with 7 bases fitting TRBD1. This CDR3 has 15 residues. Germline-derived CDR1 and CDR2 are SEHNR and FQNEAQ (reference sequence). V shed 5 bases, J shed 5 bases, and the junction held 10 bases outside the gene matches. The CDR3 bases are TGTGCCAGCAGCACCGGGACAGCCGAGATAGATACGCAGTATTTT. Translating gives CASSTGTAEIDTQYF. Full variable domain (remainder filled in from reference TRBV7-9 and TRBJ2-3): DTGVSQNPRHKITKRGQNVTFRCDPISEHNRLYWYRQTLGQGPEFLTYFQNEAQLEKSRLLSDRFSAERPKGSFSTLEIQRTEQGDSAMYLCASSTGTAEIDTQYFGPGTRLTVL.

This clonotype was seen many times. The chain joins TRBV6-1 to TRBJ1-5; TRBD1 matches at 10 bases. CDR1 and CDR2 from the germline V gene are MNHNS and SASEGT. The J segment lost 6 bases and the V segment lost 0 bases, leaving 2 bases of the junction unmatched. The CDR3 is 15 residues long. The CDR3, as DNA: TGTGCCAGCAGTGAAGCGACAGGGGGCACTCAGCCCCAGCATTTT. This translates into CASSEATGGTQPQHF.